This T cell receptor (beta chain) was recovered during a study of T-cell reconstitution after alpha-beta-depleted transplantation in children. The study, taken as a whole, reports: Reports say that about two months after transplant, the alpha-beta T cells came out of several hundred graft clones that had expanded. T-cell numbers and diversity one year post-transplant derived largely from freshly generated T cells.

It was with unique molecular identifiers that the TCRbeta library was prepared. In TCRdb, the PCR reads were re-called with MiXCR into one record per CDR3 protein. The sample has under 250,000 distinct CDR3 sequences; 20% to 30% are singletons. The CDR3 runs 13 residues. The V gene's germline CDR1 is SEHNR and CDR2 FQNEAQ (reference sequence). The V and J ends lost 10 bases and 7 bases, in that order; junction bases with no gene match: 11. This clonotype has a single count. Its cognate antigen is unknown. This CDR3 is missing its conserved last phenylalanine or tryptophan, likely due to a read error. The material sequenced was PBMCs, mostly from graft donor cells, taken 360 days after TCRalphabeta/CD19-depleted stem cell transplant. The TCR was taken from a female patient aged 2-10 years who had a stem cell transplant for congenital amegakaryocytic thrombocytopenia, so the T cells may come from the graft donor. This rearrangement joins TRBV7-9 to TRBJ1-1; 8 bases match TRBD1. As DNA, the CDR3 is TGTGCCACCAGTCGGCAGGGGGCGGGTGAAGCTTTCCTT. Its translation: CATSRQGAGEAFL.